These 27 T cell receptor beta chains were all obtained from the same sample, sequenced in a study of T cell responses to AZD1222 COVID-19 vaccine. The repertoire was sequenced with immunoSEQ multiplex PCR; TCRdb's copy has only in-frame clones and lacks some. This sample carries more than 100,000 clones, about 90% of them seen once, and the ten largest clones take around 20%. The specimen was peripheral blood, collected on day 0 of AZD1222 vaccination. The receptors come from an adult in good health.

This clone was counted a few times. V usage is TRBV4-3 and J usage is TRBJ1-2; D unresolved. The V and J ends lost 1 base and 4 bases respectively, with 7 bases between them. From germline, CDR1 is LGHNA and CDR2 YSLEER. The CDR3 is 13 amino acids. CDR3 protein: CASSQGGLYGYTF. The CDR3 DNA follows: TGCGCCAGCAGCCAAGGCGGCCTCTATGGCTACACCTTC.

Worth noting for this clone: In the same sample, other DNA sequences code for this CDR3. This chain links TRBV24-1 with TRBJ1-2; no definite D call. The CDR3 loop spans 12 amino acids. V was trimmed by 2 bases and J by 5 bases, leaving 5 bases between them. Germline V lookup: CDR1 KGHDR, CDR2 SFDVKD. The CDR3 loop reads CATSDSSYGYTF. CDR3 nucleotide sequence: TGTGCCACCAGTGATTCCTCGTATGGCTACACCTTC.

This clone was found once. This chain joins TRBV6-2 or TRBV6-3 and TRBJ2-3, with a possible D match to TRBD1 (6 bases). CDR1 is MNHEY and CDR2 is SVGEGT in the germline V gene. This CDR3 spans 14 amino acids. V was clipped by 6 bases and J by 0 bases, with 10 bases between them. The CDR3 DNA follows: TGTGCCAGCAGCAAGGGGGAGAGCACAGATACGCAGTATTTT. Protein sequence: CASSKGESTDTQYF.

CDR3 in DNA: TGTGCCAGCAGCTTGGGCCAGGGAGCTGTTAACACCATATATTTT. This translates into CASSLGQGAVNTIYF. V gene TRBV5-4 combines with J gene TRBJ1-3, with D maybe TRBD1 (5 bases). V was pared by 0 bases and J by 7 bases, with 14 bases between. This CDR3 spans 15 amino acids. Germline CDR1 reads SGHNT; CDR2 reads YYREEE (reference sequence).

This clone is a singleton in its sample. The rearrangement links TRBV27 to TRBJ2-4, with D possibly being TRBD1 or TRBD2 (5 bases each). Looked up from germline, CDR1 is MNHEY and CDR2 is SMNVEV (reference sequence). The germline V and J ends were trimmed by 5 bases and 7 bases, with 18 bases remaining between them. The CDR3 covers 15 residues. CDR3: CASSPTPGWGNIQYF. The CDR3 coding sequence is TGTGCCAGCAGTCCTACCCCCGGGTGGGGGAACATTCAGTACTTC.

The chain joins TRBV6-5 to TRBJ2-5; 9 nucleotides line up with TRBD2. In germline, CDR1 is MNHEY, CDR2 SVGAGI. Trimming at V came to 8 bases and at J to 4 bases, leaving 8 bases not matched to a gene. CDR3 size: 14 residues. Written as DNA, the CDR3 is TGTGCCAGCCTCGGCGGGGGGGCCGGAGAGACCCAGTACTTC. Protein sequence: CASLGGGAGETQYF.

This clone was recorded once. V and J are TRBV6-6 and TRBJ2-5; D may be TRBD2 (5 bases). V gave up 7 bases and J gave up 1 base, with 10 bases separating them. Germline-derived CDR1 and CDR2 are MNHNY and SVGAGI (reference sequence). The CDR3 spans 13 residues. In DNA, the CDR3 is TGTGCCAGCAACGGGATCATCCAAGAGACCCAGTACTTC. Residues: CASNGIIQETQYF.

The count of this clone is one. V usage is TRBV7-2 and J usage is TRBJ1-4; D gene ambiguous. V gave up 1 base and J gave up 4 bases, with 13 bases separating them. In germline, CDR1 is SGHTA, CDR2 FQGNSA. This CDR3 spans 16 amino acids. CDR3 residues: CASSLDIRPFNEKLFF. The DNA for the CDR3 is TGTGCCAGCAGCTTAGATATCAGGCCTTTTAATGAAAAACTGTTTTTT.

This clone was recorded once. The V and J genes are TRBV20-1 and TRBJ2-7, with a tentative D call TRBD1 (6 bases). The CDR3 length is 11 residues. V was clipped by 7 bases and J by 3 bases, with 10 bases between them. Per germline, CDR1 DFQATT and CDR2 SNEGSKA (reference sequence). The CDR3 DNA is TGCAGTGGTAAACAGGGCTACGAGCAGTACTTC. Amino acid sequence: CSGKQGYEQYF.

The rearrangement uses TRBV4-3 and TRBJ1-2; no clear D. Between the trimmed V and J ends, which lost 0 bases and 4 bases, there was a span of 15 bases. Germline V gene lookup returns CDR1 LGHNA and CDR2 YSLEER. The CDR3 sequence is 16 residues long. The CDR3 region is CASSQETTVMSYGYTF. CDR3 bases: TGCGCCAGCAGCCAAGAGACGACGGTGATGAGCTATGGCTACACCTTC.

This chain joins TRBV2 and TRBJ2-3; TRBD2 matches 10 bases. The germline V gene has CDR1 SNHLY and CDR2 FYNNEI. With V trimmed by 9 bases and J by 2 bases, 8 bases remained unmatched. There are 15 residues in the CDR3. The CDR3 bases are TGTGCCAGGAAGCGGGAGGGGCCCCCCACAGATACGCAGTATTTT. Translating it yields CARKREGPPTDTQYF.

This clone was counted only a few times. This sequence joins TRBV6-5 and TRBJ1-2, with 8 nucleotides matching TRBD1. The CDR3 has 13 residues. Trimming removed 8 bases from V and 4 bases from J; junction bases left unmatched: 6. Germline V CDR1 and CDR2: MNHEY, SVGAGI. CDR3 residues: CASRRGLSYGYTF. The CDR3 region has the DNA TGTGCCAGCCGCAGGGGGCTGAGCTATGGCTACACCTTC.

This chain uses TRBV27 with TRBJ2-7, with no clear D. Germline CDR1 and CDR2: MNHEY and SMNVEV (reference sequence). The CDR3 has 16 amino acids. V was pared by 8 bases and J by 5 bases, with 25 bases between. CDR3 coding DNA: TGTGCCAGCGCCGGTTTTACGTCCCGCGGATTCAACGAGCAGTACTTC. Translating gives CASAGFTSRGFNEQYF.

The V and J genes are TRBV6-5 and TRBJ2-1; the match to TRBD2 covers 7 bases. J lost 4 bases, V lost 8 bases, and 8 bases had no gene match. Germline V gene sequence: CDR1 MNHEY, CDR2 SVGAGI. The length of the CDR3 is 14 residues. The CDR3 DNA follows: TGTGCCAGCTGTCGGGAGCGGGGTTACAATGAGCAGTTCTTC. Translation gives CASCRERGYNEQFF.

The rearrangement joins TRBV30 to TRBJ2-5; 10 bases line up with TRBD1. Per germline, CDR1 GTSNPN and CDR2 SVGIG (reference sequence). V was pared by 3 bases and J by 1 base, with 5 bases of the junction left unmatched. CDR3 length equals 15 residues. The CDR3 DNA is TGTGCCTGGAGCCTGGGACAGGGGTCCCAAGAGACCCAGTACTTC. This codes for CAWSLGQGSQETQYF.

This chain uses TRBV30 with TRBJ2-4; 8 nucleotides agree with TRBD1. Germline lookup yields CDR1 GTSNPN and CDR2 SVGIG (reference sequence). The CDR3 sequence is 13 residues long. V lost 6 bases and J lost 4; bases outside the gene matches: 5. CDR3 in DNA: TGTGCCTGTACAGGGGGTACTAAAAACATTCAGTACTTC. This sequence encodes CACTGGTKNIQYF. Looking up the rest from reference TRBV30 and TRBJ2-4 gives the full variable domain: SQTIHQWPATLVQPVGSPLSLECTVEGTSNPNLYWYRQAAGRGLQLLFYSVGIGQISSEVPQNLSASRPQDRQFILSSKKLLLSDSGFYLCACTGGTKNIQYFGAGTRLSVL.

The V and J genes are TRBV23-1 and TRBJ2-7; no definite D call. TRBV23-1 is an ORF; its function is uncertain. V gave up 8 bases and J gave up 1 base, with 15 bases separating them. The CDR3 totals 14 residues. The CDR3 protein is CASARYSRSYEQYF. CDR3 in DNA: TGCGCCAGCGCGCGATACAGCCGTTCCTACGAGCAGTACTTC.

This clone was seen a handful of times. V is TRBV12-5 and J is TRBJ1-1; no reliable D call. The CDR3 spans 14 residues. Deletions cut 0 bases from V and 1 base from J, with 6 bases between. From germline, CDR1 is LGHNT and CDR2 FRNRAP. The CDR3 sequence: CASGLVPGNTEAFF. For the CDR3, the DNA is TGTGCTAGTGGTTTGGTACCAGGGAACACTGAAGCTTTCTTT.

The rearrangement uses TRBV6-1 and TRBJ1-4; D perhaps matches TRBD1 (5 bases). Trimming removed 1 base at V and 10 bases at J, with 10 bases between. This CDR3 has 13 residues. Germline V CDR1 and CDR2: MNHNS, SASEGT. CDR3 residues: CASSEGGVGKLFF. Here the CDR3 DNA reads TGTGCCAGCAGTGAAGGGGGGGTGGGAAAACTGTTTTTT.

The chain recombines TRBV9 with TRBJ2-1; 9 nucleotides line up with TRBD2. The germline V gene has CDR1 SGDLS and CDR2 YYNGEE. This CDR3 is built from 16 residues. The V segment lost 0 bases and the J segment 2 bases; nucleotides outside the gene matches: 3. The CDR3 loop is CASSVGGGAAYNEQFF. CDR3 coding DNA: TGTGCCAGCAGCGTAGGCGGGGGGGCCGCCTACAATGAGCAGTTCTTC.

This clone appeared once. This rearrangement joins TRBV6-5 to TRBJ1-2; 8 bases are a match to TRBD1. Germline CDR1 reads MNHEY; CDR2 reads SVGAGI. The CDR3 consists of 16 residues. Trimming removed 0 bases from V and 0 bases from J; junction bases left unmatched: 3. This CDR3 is CASSYSTGVTNYGYTF. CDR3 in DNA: TGTGCCAGCAGTTACTCGACAGGGGTTACTAACTATGGCTACACCTTC.

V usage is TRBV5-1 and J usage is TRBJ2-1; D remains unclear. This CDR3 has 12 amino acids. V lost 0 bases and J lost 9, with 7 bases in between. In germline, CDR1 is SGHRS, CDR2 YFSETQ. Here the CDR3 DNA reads TGCGCCAGCAGCTTGGATAATATTGAGCAGTTCTTC. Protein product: CASSLDNIEQFF.

In nucleotides, the CDR3 is TGTGCCAGCAGCCAAGTGGTGTCTCAGGGCTACACCTTC. Translated: CASSQVVSQGYTF. V is TRBV14 and J is TRBJ1-2; D not resolved. From germline, CDR1 is SGHDN and CDR2 FVKESK. The V end was cut by 1 base, the J end by 8 bases, with 11 bases between. The CDR3 sequence is 13 residues long.

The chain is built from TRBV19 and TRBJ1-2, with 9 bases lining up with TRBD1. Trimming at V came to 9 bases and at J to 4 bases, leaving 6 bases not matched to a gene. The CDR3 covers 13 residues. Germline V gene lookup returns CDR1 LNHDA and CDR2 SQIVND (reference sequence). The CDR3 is CARYEQGAYGYTF. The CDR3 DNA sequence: TGTGCCAGATACGAACAGGGGGCCTATGGCTACACCTTC.

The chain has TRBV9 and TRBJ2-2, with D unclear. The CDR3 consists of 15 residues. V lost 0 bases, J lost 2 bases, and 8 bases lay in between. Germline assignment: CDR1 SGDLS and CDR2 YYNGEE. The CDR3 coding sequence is TGTGCCAGCAGCGTAGCGGACGCTAACACCGGGGAGCTGTTTTTT. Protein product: CASSVADANTGELFF.

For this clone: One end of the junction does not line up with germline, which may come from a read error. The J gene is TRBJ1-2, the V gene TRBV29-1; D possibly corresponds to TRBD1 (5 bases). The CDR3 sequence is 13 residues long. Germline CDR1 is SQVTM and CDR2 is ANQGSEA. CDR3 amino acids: CSVDGGSNYGFTF. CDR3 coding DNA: TGCAGCGTTGATGGGGGATCTAACTATGGCTTCACCTTC. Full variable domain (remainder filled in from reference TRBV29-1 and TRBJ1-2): SAVISQKPSRDICQRGTSLTIQCQVDSQVTMMFWYRQQPGQSLTLIATANQGSEATYESGFVIDKFPISRPNLTFSTLTVSNMSPEDSSIYLCSVDGGSNYGFTFGSGTRLTVV.

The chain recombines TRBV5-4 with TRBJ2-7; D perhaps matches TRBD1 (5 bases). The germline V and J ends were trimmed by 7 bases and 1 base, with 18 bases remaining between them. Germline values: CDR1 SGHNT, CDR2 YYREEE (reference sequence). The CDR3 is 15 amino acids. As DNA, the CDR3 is TGTGCCAGCTCTATTATAGGGGTCGTTTCCTACGAGCAGTACTTC. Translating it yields CASSIIGVVSYEQYF.